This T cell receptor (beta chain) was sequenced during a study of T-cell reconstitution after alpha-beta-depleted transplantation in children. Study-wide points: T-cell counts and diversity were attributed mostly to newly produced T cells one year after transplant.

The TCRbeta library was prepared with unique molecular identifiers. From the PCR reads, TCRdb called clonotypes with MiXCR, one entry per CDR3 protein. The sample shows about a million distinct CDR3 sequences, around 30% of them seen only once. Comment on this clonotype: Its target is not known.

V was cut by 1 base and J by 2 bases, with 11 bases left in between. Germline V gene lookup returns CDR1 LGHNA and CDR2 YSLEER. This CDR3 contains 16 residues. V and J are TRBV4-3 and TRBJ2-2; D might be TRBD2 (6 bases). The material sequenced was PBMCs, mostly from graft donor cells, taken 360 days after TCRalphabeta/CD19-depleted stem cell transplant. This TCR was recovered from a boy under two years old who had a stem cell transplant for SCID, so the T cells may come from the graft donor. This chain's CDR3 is CASSQGSGVNTGELFF. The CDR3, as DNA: TGCGCCAGCAGCCAAGGGTCGGGAGTTAACACCGGGGAGCTGTTTTTT.